This T cell receptor (beta chain) was recovered during a study of cytomegalovirus exposure and HLA in healthy donors. The PCR used 60 Vbeta and 13 Jbeta primers. Sequencing was performed with immunoSEQ multiplex PCR; in TCRdb, only in-frame clones are kept and a portion is missing. The table has 65,000 to 70,000 clones, roughly 79% seen once. Trimming pared 6 bases from V and 4 bases from J, leaving 15 bases between. CDR3 length: 14 amino acids. CDR1 and CDR2 from the germline V gene are SGHNT and YENEEA. Sample: PBMCs. V and J are TRBV11-3 and TRBJ1-1, with a possible D match to TRBD1 (6 bases). This receptor was taken from a man aged 50 to 59 in good health and CMV-seronegative. The CDR3 DNA reads TGTGCCAGCAGAAAGGACAGTCAATCCACTGAAGCTTTCTTT. Protein: CASRKDSQSTEAFF.